This T cell receptor beta chain was identified during a study of T cells expressing NK-cell markers (dated by TCRdb to the early 2020s). Regarding the complete study: Three sorted T-cell subsets (CD3+CD56+NKG2C+, CD3+CD56+NKG2C- and CD3+CD56-NKG2C+) from fewer than 10 donors had their TCR beta-chain repertoires profiled. Among the eight sequenced donors, seven were HCMV-seropositive and one was HCMV-seronegative. Sequencing of the libraries produced 2 x 150 bp reads on Illumina HiSeq 2000/2500, MiSeq or NextSeq. The eight sequenced donors were randomly selected healthy volunteers, three men and five women.

About this clonotype itself: The antigen it binds to is not known.

HCMV serostatus was determined by detecting HCMV-specific IgG in serum with a commercial ELISA kit. Ficoll density gradient centrifugation was used to isolate peripheral blood mononuclear cells from blood. The sequencing machine was an Illumina HiSeq 2000. The TCR beta cDNA libraries were made using 5'RACE template switching, a step that added both a universal primer site and unique molecular identifiers. cDNA synthesis was primed from the TCR beta constant segment, followed by two successive PCR amplification steps. Under the source paper's analysis protocol: MIGEC was used to demultiplex reads and group the reads by UMI, and MiTCR was used to assemble and quantify clonotypes. To remove erroneous sequences, TCR cDNA sequences were retained only when supported by two or more reads. The tcR package was used for downstream repertoire analysis, and clonotypes were matched between fractions using CDR3 nucleotide sequence together with V segment. Antigen specificity was annotated against VDJdb with VDJmatch, allowing one amino acid substitution in CDR3. Following TCRdb reprocessing, every CDR3 protein sequence forms one entry, and DNA is not provided. TCRdb, not the original authors, processed these V and J calls. This specimen's table enumerates about 32,000 distinct CDR3 sequences. The ten largest clones take up 50% to 75% of the sample.

Results the study describes overall, beyond this receptor: For about 6 donors, the dominant CD3+CD56+NKG2C+ clonotypes were among the top 10 CD8+ clonotypes and accounted for about 1.0-7.5% of CD8+ T cells. Those dominant clonotypes were again the most abundant among CD3+CD56-NKG2C+ cells in a handful of donors, at about 28.3-65%. Whether the expanded NKG2C-expressing T cell clones were specific for HCMV antigens was left unclear.

The CDR1 and CDR2 encoded by the germline V gene (reference sequence) are GTSNPN and SVGIG. Taken from cysteine to phenylalanine, the CDR3 has 14 residues. No DNA appears here. This sequence originates from a woman between 18 and 69 years old in good health. The chain is assembled from TRBV30 and TRBJ2-7. The specimen sequenced was blood T cells: a sorted CD56 or NKG2C T cell subset, CD4+ or CD8+ T cells, or bulk PBMC T cells (not recorded which). CDR3 loop: CACNFRSNENEQYF.